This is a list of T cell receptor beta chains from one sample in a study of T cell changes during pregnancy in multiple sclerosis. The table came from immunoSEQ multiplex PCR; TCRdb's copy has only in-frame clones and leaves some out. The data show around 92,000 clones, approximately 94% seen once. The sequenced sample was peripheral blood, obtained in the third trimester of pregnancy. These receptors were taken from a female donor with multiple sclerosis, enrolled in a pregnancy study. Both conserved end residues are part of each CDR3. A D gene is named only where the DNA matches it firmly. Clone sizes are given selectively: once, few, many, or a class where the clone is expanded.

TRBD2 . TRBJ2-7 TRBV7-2 CASSAGLAGAYEQYF TGTGCCAGCAGCGCCGGACTAGCGGGAGCCTACGAGCAGTACTTC
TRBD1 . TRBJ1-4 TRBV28 CASSLGTGNEKLFF TGTGCCAGCAGTTTGGGGACAGGGAATGAAAAACTGTTTTTT
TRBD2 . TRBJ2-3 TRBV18 CASSPLGLASSTDTQYF TGTGCCAGCTCACCACTCGGACTAGCGTCTAGCACAGATACGCAGTATTTT
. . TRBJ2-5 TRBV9 CASGWGGAETQYF TGTGCCAGCGGCTGGGGTGGGGCAGAGACCCAGTACTTC
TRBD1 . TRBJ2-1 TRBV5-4 CASSFPTGEVIEQFF TGTGCCAGCAGCTTTCCGACAGGGGAAGTGATTGAGCAGTTCTTC
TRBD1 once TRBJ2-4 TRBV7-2 CASSLSTGAGGINIQYF TGTGCCAGCAGCTTAAGCACCGGGGCAGGGGGAATAAACATTCAGTACTTC
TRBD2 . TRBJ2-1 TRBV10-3 CAIRRTSGINNEQFF TGTGCCATCCGAAGGACTAGCGGGATCAACAATGAGCAGTTCTTC
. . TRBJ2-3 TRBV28 CASSTVRGITDTQYF TGTGCCAGCAGCACGGTCAGGGGAATCACAGATACGCAGTATTTT
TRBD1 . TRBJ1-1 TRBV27 CASIRQGAEAFF TGTGCCAGCATTCGCCAGGGGGCTGAAGCTTTCTTT
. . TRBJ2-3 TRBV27 CASSRLRADTQYF TGTGCCAGCAGCCGGCTTCGGGCAGATACGCAGTATTTT
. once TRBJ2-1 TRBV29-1 CSVEEGRGDEQFF TGCAGCGTTGAGGAAGGGCGGGGAGATGAGCAGTTCTTC
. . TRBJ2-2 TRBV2 CASSGGGGALVPGELFF TGTGCCAGCAGTGGAGGTGGGGGGGCCCTTGTCCCCGGGGAGCTGTTTTTT
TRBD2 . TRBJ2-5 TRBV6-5 CASSPLAGEGETQYF TGTGCCAGCAGCCCCCTAGCGGGAGAGGGAGAGACCCAGTACTTC
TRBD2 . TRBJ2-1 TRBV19 CASSTGLAGSSYNEQFF TGTGCCAGTAGTACCGGACTAGCGGGAAGCTCCTACAATGAGCAGTTCTTC
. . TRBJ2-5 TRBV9 CASSSRGNAQETQYF TGTGCCAGCAGCTCAAGGGGAAACGCGCAAGAGACCCAGTACTTC
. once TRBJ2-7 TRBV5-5 CASSLVDSREQYF TGTGCCAGCAGCTTGGTTGACAGTCGCGAGCAGTACTTC
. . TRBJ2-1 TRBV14 CASSQVASHNEQFF TGTGCCAGCAGCCAAGTAGCCAGTCACAATGAGCAGTTCTTC
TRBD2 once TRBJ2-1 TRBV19 CASSIEAGDYNEQFF TGTGCCAGTAGTATCGAGGCGGGAGACTACAATGAGCAGTTCTTC
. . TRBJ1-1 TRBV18 CASSPQGGNTEAFF TGTGCCAGCTCACCCCAGGGAGGGAACACTGAAGCTTTCTTT
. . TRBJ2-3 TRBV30 CAWSPGSGTDTQYF TGTGCCTGGAGTCCCGGGAGTGGCACAGATACGCAGTATTTT
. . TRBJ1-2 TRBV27 CASSLSLGRQNYGYTF TGTGCCAGCAGTTTATCGTTAGGGAGGCAGAACTATGGCTACACCTTC
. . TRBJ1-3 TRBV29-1 CSVTGGDTIYF TGCAGCGTGACCGGGGGAGACACCATATATTTT
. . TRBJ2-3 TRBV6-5 CASSPSTATDTQYF TGTGCCAGCAGTCCCTCGACAGCCACAGATACGCAGTATTTT
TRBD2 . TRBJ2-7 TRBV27 CASSGLGLASYEQYF TGTGCCAGCAGCGGGCTGGGACTAGCCTCCTACGAGCAGTACTTC
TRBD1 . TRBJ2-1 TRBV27 CASSPPRQGSYNEQFF TGTGCCAGCAGTCCCCCAAGACAGGGGAGCTACAATGAGCAGTTCTTC
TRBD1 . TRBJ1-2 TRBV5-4 CASSLAGRGLSGYTF TGTGCCAGCAGCTTGGCCGGCAGGGGGCTCTCTGGCTACACCTTC
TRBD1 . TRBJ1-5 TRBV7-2 CASSQGVASNQPQHF TGTGCCAGCAGCCAGGGGGTGGCGAGCAATCAGCCCCAGCATTTT
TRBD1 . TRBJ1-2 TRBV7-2 CASTRREDRGYGYTF TGTGCCAGCACCCGAAGAGAAGACAGGGGCTATGGCTACACCTTC
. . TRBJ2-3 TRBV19 CASRTSTDTQYF TGTGCCAGCAGGACAAGCACAGATACGCAGTATTTT
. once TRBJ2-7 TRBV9 CASSVDSSYEQYF TGTGCCAGCAGCGTAGACAGCTCCTACGAGCAGTACTTC